This TCR beta chain is from a study of T cells after yellow fever vaccination (dated by TCRdb to about 2019). With respect to the entire study: The SMART-Seq v4 Ultra Low Input RNA kit was used to prepare libraries from fractions with low cell numbers. To follow T-cell clones before and after both primary and booster YFV17D yellow fever vaccination, bulk TCR alpha and beta repertoires underwent longitudinal sequencing. Two healthy male donors, one aged 18 to 30 and one aged 30 to 40 years, made up the cohort. Bulk PBMC replicates and cell subsets were isolated from blood drawn at multiple timepoints before and after both primary and secondary immunization.

Sample treatment or condition, as interpreted from the label and publication: live attenuated yellow fever vaccine strain. At each blood-draw timepoint, two biological replicates of bulk PBMCs were obtained. PBMCs were isolated from peripheral blood using a standard Ficoll-Paque protocol. TriZol was used to extract RNA from bulk PBMCs, from CD4 and CD8 fractions, and from dextramer-positive and dextramer-negative fractions. V is clipped by 1 base and J by 2 bases, and the sequence between their germline boundaries is 5 bases long. CDR1 and CDR2 are drawn from the germline V gene: SGHRS, YFSETQ. Reading from cysteine to phenylalanine, the CDR3 counts 13 amino acids. The kept DNA is CDR3 alone, 39 bases in frame from the first base. A note on this clonotype: The antigen it binds to is not known. Per-base qualities were not stored, and no clone one base away is much larger.

TCRdb shows the sequencer as Illumina NovaSeq 6000. TCR cDNA was synthesized by 5'RACE template switching, through which a universal primer site and unique molecular identifiers were introduced. cDNA synthesis was primed from both the TCR alpha and TCR beta constant segments. Two PCR steps were used to amplify libraries, with sample barcodes and sequencing adapters being added in the second step. Libraries were sequenced on Illumina HiSeq 2500 (2x100 bp) or NovaSeq (2x150 bp). The source study handled its data this way. MIGEC handled demultiplexing of reads and collapsing into UMI consensus sequences, while MiXCR performed V(D)J alignment. Vaccine-responding clonotypes were identified with edgeR using replicate PBMC samples, with FDR below 0.01 and a log2 fold change above 5 up to day 15 being required. Each bulk clonotype received a CD4 or CD8 identity based on whether the sequenced CD4 or CD8 repertoire contained that clonotype at higher abundance. TCRdb took the public reads, trimmed them with fastp at Q25, ran MiXCR for clone calling and kept in-frame beta chains. Rows matching on CDR3 protein sequence are summarized as one entry with the most common DNA and genes. The V and J calls reflect TCRdb's pipeline rather than the authors' work. For this sample there are under 500,000 distinct CDR3 sequences; 18% appear just once. The ten largest account for roughly 19% of the sample.

Results and caveats for the whole study, not just this receptor: A small share of clonotypes was detected in both CD4 and CD8 compartments, with the overlap likely arising from convergent recombination. The study included only a couple of donors, which limits how far the findings can be generalized. Because abundant contaminating clonotypes from the bulk population could be contained in FACS-sorted repertoires, computational filtering was required. After the booster, most clones that had expanded after primary vaccination were detected again (about 95% of CD4 and over 75% of CD8), suggesting broad maintenance of memory. The secondary T-cell response was found to be weaker but faster than the primary response, with a peak reached on day 5 rather than on day 15.

Sequenced material: PBMCs, taken before the yellow fever booster vaccination. The rearrangement joined TRBV5-1 to TRBJ2-3; the D segment cannot be called with confidence. The clonotype originates from a man aged 18 to 35 who received the YFV17D yellow fever vaccine. The DNA sequence reads TGCGCCAGCAGCTTGATCCCCACAGATACGCAGTATTTT. It is translated as CASSLIPTDTQYF.